Listed here are 8 T cell receptor beta chains from one sample, sequenced in a study of response to subunit inactivated influenza vaccine. From the RT-PCR reads, TCRdb called clonotypes with MiXCR, one entry per CDR3 protein. The data show approximately 300,000 distinct CDR3 sequences, 20% to 25% seen once. The sequencing here drew on PBMCs from blood, taken about 20 months after vaccination. Receptors originate from a man between 50 and 69 years old who received an inactivated influenza vaccine.

The chain carries TRBV7-6 and TRBJ2-7, with D possibly matching TRBD2 (5 bases). Germline assignment: CDR1 SGHVS and CDR2 FNYEAQ. The CDR3 has 17 residues. Trimming shortened V by 1 base and J by 0 bases, and 16 bases separated the two germline ends. The CDR3 is CASSLGLWTEFSYEQYF. CDR3 DNA sequence: TGTGCCAGCAGCTTAGGGCTCTGGACTGAGTTCTCCTACGAGCAGTACTTC.

The chain joins TRBV20-1 to TRBJ1-6; D is perhaps TRBD1 (6 bases). The CDR3 has 14 amino acids. The germline V gene encodes CDR1 DFQATT and CDR2 SNEGSKA (reference sequence). Trimming left V 2 bases short and J 10 bases short, with 15 bases between. The CDR3 reads CSARSPDRGSPLHF. In nucleotides, the CDR3 is TGCAGTGCTAGATCCCCGGACAGAGGGTCACCCCTCCACTTT.

The rearrangement uses TRBV7-8 and TRBJ2-1, with 9 bases aligning to TRBD1. Trimming took 5 bases from V and 0 from J; bases not matched to a gene: 11. Germline CDR1 reads SGHVS; CDR2 reads FQNEAQ. The CDR3 totals 18 residues. In DNA form, the CDR3 reads TGTGCCAGCAGCGGAGGGGACAGGGTTATGGTCTCCTACAATGAGCAGTTCTTC. This translates into CASSGGDRVMVSYNEQFF.

This clonotype was observed a handful of times. This chain joins TRBV5-1 and TRBJ2-3; D remains ambiguous. This CDR3 is built from 13 residues. Germline values: CDR1 SGHRS, CDR2 YFSETQ. V lost 1 base to trimming and J lost 4 bases, with 7 bases between them. Written as DNA, the CDR3 is TGCGCCAGCAGCTTGTCCCCCCCAGATACGCAGTATTTT. It codes for CASSLSPPDTQYF.

V and J are TRBV20-1 and TRBJ2-7; D perhaps matches TRBD2 (5 bases). The length of the CDR3 is 14 residues. Germline CDR1 is DFQATT and CDR2 is SNEGSKA (reference sequence). Trimming pared 1 base from V and 4 bases from J, leaving 14 bases between. DNA for the CDR3: TGCAGTGCTAGAGGGCAGGACGGGAAATACGAGCAGTACTTC. As protein: CSARGQDGKYEQYF.

This clonotype was seen ten or more times. The rearrangement joins TRBV11-2 to TRBJ2-1; D not certain. Per the germline V gene, CDR1 is SGHAT and CDR2 is FQNNGV. Trimming removed 1 base from V and 5 bases from J, with 9 bases in between. This CDR3 comprises 14 residues. This CDR3 reads CASSLVWGNNEQFF. In DNA, the CDR3 is TGTGCCAGCAGCTTAGTTTGGGGAAACAATGAGCAGTTCTTC.

The chain employs TRBV20-1 and TRBJ2-5; 9 bases map to TRBD1. Germline-derived CDR1 and CDR2 are DFQATT and SNEGSKA (reference sequence). The V and J ends lost 3 bases and 4 bases, in that order; junction bases with no gene match: 3. The CDR3 sequence is 13 residues long. CDR3 region: CSASETGGETQYF. CDR3 DNA sequence: TGCAGTGCTAGTGAGACAGGGGGAGAGACCCAGTACTTC.

This clonotype was recorded a few times. The V gene is TRBV12-3 or TRBV12-4, the J gene TRBJ2-7; 9 bases map to TRBD2. The CDR3 length is 14 residues. The V segment lost 2 bases and the J segment 2 bases; nucleotides outside the gene matches: 1. The CDR3 region is CASSLSGGTYEQYF. In DNA, the CDR3 is TGTGCCAGCAGTTTAAGCGGGGGGACCTACGAGCAGTACTTC.